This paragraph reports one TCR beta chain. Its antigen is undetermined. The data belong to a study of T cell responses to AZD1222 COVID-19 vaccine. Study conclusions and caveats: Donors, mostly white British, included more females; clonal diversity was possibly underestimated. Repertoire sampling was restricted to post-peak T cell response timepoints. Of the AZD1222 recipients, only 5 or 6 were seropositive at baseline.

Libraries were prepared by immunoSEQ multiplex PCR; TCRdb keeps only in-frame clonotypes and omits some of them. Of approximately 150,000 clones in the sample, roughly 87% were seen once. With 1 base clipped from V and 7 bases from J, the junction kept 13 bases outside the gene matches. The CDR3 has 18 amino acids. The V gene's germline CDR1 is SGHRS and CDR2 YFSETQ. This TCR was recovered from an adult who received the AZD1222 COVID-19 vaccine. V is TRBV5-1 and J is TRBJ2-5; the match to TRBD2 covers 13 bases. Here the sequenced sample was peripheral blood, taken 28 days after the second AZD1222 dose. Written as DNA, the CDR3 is TGCGCCAGCAGCTTGTCGTTCCGACTAGCGGGAGGTCAGGGGACCCAGTACTTC. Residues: CASSLSFRLAGGQGTQYF.